This record concerns one TCR beta chain sequence. As yet, its antigen is unknown. This entry comes from a study of radiation and T cells in renal cell carcinoma. Study results and limitations: In blood, top tumor clones expanded by 2 weeks, shrinking by 4.

The table came from immunoSEQ multiplex PCR; TCRdb's copy has only in-frame clones and leaves some out. The sample lists some 150,000 clones, over 80% occurring once. The time point was: blood 2 weeks post-SBRT. Treatment defined: 15 Gy SBRT to primary tumor, nephrectomy 4 weeks later. Serial blood draws occurred at baseline and 2 and 4 weeks post-SBRT. The tumor was a clear cell renal cell carcinoma. Per germline, CDR1 MGHDK and CDR2 SYGVNS. Trimming took 3 bases from V and 8 from J, leaving 11 bases between them. The CDR3 sequence is 12 residues long. The sequence derives from a woman in her 50s with renal cell carcinoma. Sequencing was performed on blood, taken from a patient whose treatment included radiotherapy and nephrectomy. The V and J genes are TRBV25-1 and TRBJ2-7, with a weak D call TRBD2 (5 bases). CDR3 nucleotide sequence: TGTGCCAGCAGTGACCTAGCCTATAAGCAGTACTTC. Translating it yields CASSDLAYKQYF.